Included here is one T cell receptor beta chain sequence, with context. This sample was included in a study of T-cell memory formation after mild COVID-19. The CDR3 covers 15 residues. Deletions cut 1 base from V and 1 base from J, with 10 bases between. Germline V gene sequence: CDR1 SGHTA, CDR2 FQGNSA. A single record per CDR3 protein comes from TCRdb applying MiXCR to the 5' RACE reads. The sample has around 300,000 distinct CDR3 sequences; 13% to 15% are singletons. The clonotype comes from a man younger than 35 who had mild COVID-19 (a few samples of this study predate the infection). Cell type and time point are not known. This chain joins TRBV7-2 and TRBJ2-5, with D uncertain. The sequencing sample was made of PBMCs or a T cell subset sorted from them (not recorded which). In nucleotides, the CDR3 is TGTGCCAGCAGCTTAGGGGTAGGCACCCAAGAGACCCAGTACTTC. Translation gives CASSLGVGTQETQYF.